The clone carrying this TCR beta chain was seen more than once but under ten times. The second PCR ran roughly 6 to 11 cycles with a sample-barcoded 5' primer and J-beta primers. TCRdb ran MiXCR on the 5' RACE reads and lists one entry per CDR3 protein. The repertoire holds about 830,000 distinct CDR3 sequences, 55% to 75% seen once, with approximately 21% in the top ten. This sample is drawn from a study of blood T cells in healthy people across ages. This CDR3 has 14 residues. The germline V and J ends were trimmed by 0 bases and 4 bases, with 8 bases remaining between them. The germline V gene encodes CDR1 MNHEY and CDR2 SVGEGT.

J is TRBJ2-3 and V is TRBV6-2 or TRBV6-3; D gene uncertain. This receptor was obtained from a man younger than 45 in good health. The material sequenced was blood. The CDR3 protein is CASSYSRSPDTQYF. The CDR3 bases are TGTGCCAGCAGTTACTCGAGAAGCCCAGATACGCAGTATTTT.